Listed here are 32 T cell receptor beta chains from one sample, sequenced in a study of blood T cell repertoires in COVID-19. Using immunoSEQ multiplex PCR, the repertoire was profiled, and TCRdb retains in-frame clones only, with some absent. The table shows approximately 100,000 clones, with around 87% occurring only once. Sequences were obtained from peripheral blood. All receptors come from a woman of 80 years or more with acute or convalescent COVID-19.

The V and J genes are TRBV28 and TRBJ1-6; a possible D gene is TRBD1 (5 bases). Per germline, CDR1 MDHEN and CDR2 SYDVKM. Trimming stripped 3 bases from V and 11 bases from J, with 17 bases between. The CDR3 is 15 amino acids. The CDR3 loop reads CASSFGGGGKAPLHF. CDR3 nucleotide sequence: TGTGCCAGCAGTTTTGGTGGGGGGGGTAAGGCACCCCTCCACTTT.

This chain connects TRBV11-2 to TRBJ1-2; D might be TRBD1 (6 bases). Trimming took 8 bases from V and 8 from J, leaving 21 bases between them. The length of the CDR3 is 14 residues. Germline CDR1 and CDR2: SGHAT and FQNNGV. The CDR3 protein is CASYRLMAGEGYTF. Written as DNA, the CDR3 is TGTGCCAGCTATAGATTGATGGCAGGGGAAGGCTACACCTTC.

The chain carries TRBV3-1 (or the pseudogene TRBV3-2) and TRBJ1-3, with D unclear. The CDR3 spans 15 residues. Germline-derived CDR1 and CDR2 are LGHDT and YNNKEL (reference sequence). Trimming cost V 3 bases and J 0 bases, with 9 bases left between them. CDR3 residues: CASSQALNSGNTIYF. CDR3 bases: TGTGCCAGCAGCCAGGCTCTGAACTCTGGAAACACCATATATTTT.

The J gene is TRBJ1-1, the V gene TRBV10-3; D possibly corresponds to TRBD1 (6 bases). Trimming removed 4 bases from V and 1 base from J, with 13 bases in between. Germline V lookup: CDR1 ENHRY, CDR2 SYGVKD. The CDR3 spans 15 residues. CDR3 bases: TGTGCCATCAGTGGAGATCGGACAGCGAACACTGAAGCTTTCTTT. Amino acids: CAISGDRTANTEAFF.

This clone turned up a few times. The genes are TRBV11-2 and TRBJ2-7; 12 bases are a match to TRBD2. V was clipped by 6 bases and J by 3 bases; unmatched bases: 6. CDR1 and CDR2 from the germline V gene are SGHAT and FQNNGV. The CDR3 sequence is 15 residues long. CDR3: CASSASGGAHYEQYF. CDR3 DNA sequence: TGTGCCAGCAGTGCTAGCGGGGGGGCTCACTACGAGCAGTACTTC.

The V gene is TRBV30, the J gene TRBJ1-1, with D perhaps matching TRBD1 (5 bases). Germline CDR1 reads GTSNPN; CDR2 reads SVGIG (reference sequence). The V end was cut by 3 bases, the J end by 1 base, with 12 bases between. CDR3 length equals 14 residues. Written as DNA, the CDR3 is TGTGCCTGGAGGGGGAGGGACCAGAACACTGAAGCTTTCTTT. Its translation: CAWRGRDQNTEAFF.

The chain recombines TRBV19 with TRBJ1-5, with 9 positions matching TRBD1. Germline assignment: CDR1 LNHDA and CDR2 SQIVND (reference sequence). The CDR3 spans 15 residues. V lost 6 bases, J lost 6 bases, and 9 bases stayed unmatched. The CDR3, as DNA: TGTGCCAGTAGCCCACAGGGGGCGCGGGGTCAGCCCCAGCATTTT. It yields the protein CASSPQGARGQPQHF.

The rearrangement uses TRBV19 and TRBJ1-2; TRBD1 matches 7 bases. The V gene's germline CDR1 is LNHDA and CDR2 SQIVND (reference sequence). The CDR3 extends over 14 amino acids. V gave up 6 bases and J gave up 0 bases; unmatched junction bases: 4. CDR3 DNA: TGTGCCAGTAGAACCGGGACAGCTAACTATGGCTACACCTTC. This gives the protein CASRTGTANYGYTF.

The chain links TRBV18 to TRBJ2-3, with a tentative D call TRBD1 (5 bases). CDR1 is KGHSH and CDR2 is LQKENI in the germline V gene. V shed 3 bases and J shed 2 bases, with 6 bases lying between them. The CDR3 extends over 13 amino acids. The CDR3 loop is CASSPGPTDTQYF. CDR3 nucleotides: TGTGCCAGCTCACCGGGGCCCACAGATACGCAGTATTTT.

This clone has a single count. The chain links TRBV7-2 to TRBJ2-1; tentatively, D is TRBD2 (5 bases). Looked up from germline, CDR1 is SGHTA and CDR2 is FQGNSA. The germline V and J ends were trimmed by 1 base and 10 bases, with 5 bases remaining between them. This CDR3 is 11 amino acids long. For the CDR3, the DNA is TGTGCCAGCAGCTTAGTAGCGGAGCAGTTCTTC. As protein: CASSLVAEQFF.

This clone came up once. The V call is TRBV28, the J call TRBJ1-1; tentatively, D is TRBD1 (5 bases). Trimming took 7 bases from V and 5 from J, leaving 17 bases between them. The CDR3 has 14 residues. The germline V gene encodes CDR1 MDHEN and CDR2 SYDVKM. CDR3 sequence: CASTPGGGITEAFF. The CDR3 DNA sequence: TGTGCCAGCACCCCCGGCGGGGGAATTACTGAAGCTTTCTTT.

V is TRBV12-5 and J is TRBJ2-3; D is ambiguous. The germline CDR1 and CDR2 sequences are LGHNT and FRNRAP. The CDR3 runs to 13 residues. Trimming cost V 0 bases and J 4 bases, with 5 bases left between them. The CDR3 region is CASGLVRSDTQYF. In DNA, the CDR3 is TGTGCTAGTGGTTTGGTCCGGTCAGATACGCAGTATTTT. The full variable domain, rest sourced from reference TRBV12-5 and TRBJ2-3, is DARVTQTPRHKVTEMGQEVTMRCQPILGHNTVFWYRQTMMQGLELLAYFRNRAPLDDSGMPKDRFSAEMPDATLATLKIQPSEPRDSAVYFCASGLVRSDTQYFGPGTRLTVL.

The CDR3 sequence: CASLTYRLDRGLGANVLTF. CDR3 sequence (DNA): TGTGCCAGCTTAACCTACCGACTGGACAGGGGGCTTGGGGCCAACGTCCTGACTTTC. The V gene is TRBV21-1, the J gene TRBJ2-6; the table gives TRBD1 as D, unverified against the DNA. TRBV21-1 is deemed a pseudogene. The CDR3 consists of 19 residues.

The V and J genes are TRBV4-2 and TRBJ1-3, with TRBD1 identical over 9 bases. Per germline, CDR1 LGHNA and CDR2 YNFKEQ. J lost 0 bases, V lost 0 bases, and 3 bases had no gene match. The CDR3 contains 17 residues. As DNA, the CDR3 is TGTGCCAGCAGCCAAGAGGCGACAGGGGGCTCTGGAAACACCATATATTTT. As protein: CASSQEATGGSGNTIYF.

V is TRBV12-3 or TRBV12-4 and J is TRBJ1-2; perhaps TRBD1 as D (5 bases). Trimming stripped 2 bases from V and 6 bases from J, with 7 bases between. The CDR3 loop spans 12 amino acids. In DNA, the CDR3 is TGTGCCAGCAGTTTACCGGGGGATGGCTACACCTTC. It codes for CASSLPGDGYTF.

The genes are TRBV25-1 and TRBJ2-7; 7 bases fit TRBD1. V lost 5 bases and J lost 3; bases outside the gene matches: 7. CDR1 MGHDK and CDR2 SYGVNS come from the germline V gene. The CDR3 runs to 14 residues. Written as DNA, the CDR3 is TGTGCCAGCAGTTACACAGGGGTCATCTACGAGCAGTACTTC. As protein: CASSYTGVIYEQYF.

V and J are TRBV15 and TRBJ2-5; D gene unclear. Germline CDR1 and CDR2: LNHNV and YYDKDF (reference sequence). This CDR3 contains 13 residues. Between the trimmed V and J ends, which lost 1 base and 5 bases, there was a span of 8 bases. The CDR3 spells CATSRGGSETQYF. DNA of the CDR3: TGTGCCACCAGCAGAGGAGGTAGTGAGACCCAGTACTTC.

J is TRBJ2-5 and V is TRBV15; D gene unclear. The CDR3 runs 14 residues. The germline V gene has CDR1 LNHNV and CDR2 YYDKDF (reference sequence). V was shortened by 3 bases and J by 2 bases, with 10 bases between the two germline ends. Here the CDR3 DNA reads TGTGCCACCAGCAGGTCAGGCCTTCAAGAGACCCAGTACTTC. It yields the protein CATSRSGLQETQYF.

The CDR3 reads CASSPARDRETQYF. The CDR3 DNA reads as TGCGCCAGCAGTCCGGCGAGGGATCGAGAGACCCAGTACTTC. The V and J genes are TRBV4-3 and TRBJ2-5, with D possibly matching TRBD2 (5 bases). The V gene lost 6 bases and the J gene lost 4 bases, with 15 bases spanning the gap. Germline values: CDR1 LGHNA, CDR2 YSLEER. CDR3 length: 14 amino acids.

The V call is TRBV25-1, the J call TRBJ1-4; tentative D call: TRBD1 (5 bases). The germline V gene has CDR1 MGHDK and CDR2 SYGVNS. The CDR3 is made up of 16 amino acids. V lost 2 bases and J 0 bases, leaving 10 bases between the germline ends. CDR3 DNA sequence: TGTGCCAGCAGTGAAGGAGGGACTGCAACTAATGAAAAACTGTTTTTT. Its protein product is CASSEGGTATNEKLFF.

V gene TRBV2 combines with J gene TRBJ1-2; D remains unclear. CDR3 length: 10 amino acids. Per germline, CDR1 SNHLY and CDR2 FYNNEI. The ends were cut back, 8 bases at V and 6 bases at J, with 7 bases in the middle. The CDR3 DNA is TGTGCCAGCTCGGGAGATGGCTACACCTTC. Translating gives CASSGDGYTF.

The chain uses TRBV7-2 and TRBJ2-1, with 7 bases matching TRBD2. The ends lost 1 base at V and 4 bases at J; junction bases unmatched: 4. This CDR3 is built from 15 residues. Germline V gives CDR1 SGHTA, CDR2 FQGNSA. CDR3 amino acids: CASSLDSSGYNEQFF. The DNA of the CDR3 is TGTGCCAGCAGCTTAGATAGTAGCGGGTACAATGAGCAGTTCTTC.

The V and J genes are TRBV18 and TRBJ1-1; 11 nucleotides align to TRBD1. Germline CDR1 is KGHSH and CDR2 is LQKENI. The CDR3 totals 17 residues. V gave up 3 bases and J gave up 2 bases; unmatched junction bases: 8. The CDR3 here is CASSPGQGGVRNTEAFF. CDR3 sequence (DNA): TGTGCCAGCTCACCGGGACAGGGGGGAGTTCGAAACACTGAAGCTTTCTTT. The full variable domain, its missing parts supplied by reference TRBV18 and TRBJ1-1, is NAGVMQNPRHLVRRRGQEARLRCSPMKGHSHVYWYRQLPEEGLKFMVYLQKENIIDESGMPKERFSAEFPKEGPSILRIQQVVRGDSAAYFCASSPGQGGVRNTEAFFGQGTRLTVV.

The V and J genes are TRBV5-4 and TRBJ1-1; D remains ambiguous. V lost 1 base to trimming and J lost 0 bases, with 10 bases between them. Germline V lookup: CDR1 SGHNT, CDR2 YYREEE (reference sequence). The CDR3 is 15 amino acids. Here the CDR3 DNA reads TGTGCCAGCAGCTTGCGGTACGGGATGAACACTGAAGCTTTCTTT. The encoded protein is CASSLRYGMNTEAFF. The full variable domain, in which reference TRBV5-4 and TRBJ1-1 provide the parts outside the CDR3, is ETGVTQSPTHLIKTRGQQVTLRCSSQSGHNTVSWYQQALGQGPQFIFQYYREEENGRGNFPPRFSGLQFPNYSSELNVNALELDDSALYLCASSLRYGMNTEAFFGQGTRLTVV.

The V gene is TRBV2, the J gene TRBJ1-5; 9 bases are shared with TRBD1. This CDR3 is built from 15 residues. Germline lookup yields CDR1 SNHLY and CDR2 FYNNEI. The ends lost 3 bases at V and 6 bases at J; junction bases unmatched: 6. DNA for the CDR3: TGTGCCAGCAGTGAGGTAGGACAGGGGATTCAGCCCCAGCATTTT. Amino acids: CASSEVGQGIQPQHF.

The CDR3 DNA follows: TGTGCCAGCAGCATCCAGCGAGATAGCAATCAGCCCCAGCATTTT. Amino acid sequence: CASSIQRDSNQPQHF. The rearrangement links TRBV6-5 to TRBJ1-5, with no clear D. Germline lookup yields CDR1 MNHEY and CDR2 SVGAGI. V was cut by 6 bases and J by 0 bases, with 12 bases left in between. The CDR3 has 15 residues.

The chain combines TRBV10-3 with TRBJ1-2; D is perhaps TRBD1 (5 bases). The CDR3 is 14 residues long. Trimming stripped 2 bases from V and 0 bases from J, with 7 bases between. CDR1 and CDR2 (germline): ENHRY, SYGVKD. The CDR3 reads CAISETTANYGYTF. CDR3 nucleotide sequence: TGTGCCATCAGTGAGACGACAGCTAACTATGGCTACACCTTC.

The genes are TRBV12-5 and TRBJ1-3; TRBD1 might be the D (5 bases). CDR1 and CDR2 from the germline V gene are LGHNT and FRNRAP. The CDR3 totals 13 residues. Deletions cut 6 bases from V and 0 bases from J, with 6 bases between. CDR3 loop: CASGTVSGNTIYF. The CDR3 coding sequence is TGTGCTAGTGGGACAGTCTCTGGAAACACCATATATTTT. Full variable domain (missing parts from reference TRBV12-5 and TRBJ1-3): DARVTQTPRHKVTEMGQEVTMRCQPILGHNTVFWYRQTMMQGLELLAYFRNRAPLDDSGMPKDRFSAEMPDATLATLKIQPSEPRDSAVYFCASGTVSGNTIYFGEGSWLTVV.

This chain links TRBV27 with TRBJ1-4; D remains unclear. Germline CDR1 is MNHEY and CDR2 is SMNVEV (reference sequence). CDR3 length equals 16 residues. V lost 0 bases and J lost 8, with 16 bases in between. CDR3 sequence: CASSLSLGLIGEKLFF. The CDR3 region has the DNA TGTGCCAGCAGTTTATCTCTGGGCCTTATTGGGGAAAAACTGTTTTTT.

The genes are TRBV24-1 and TRBJ1-5; 7 nucleotides match TRBD1. Germline lookup yields CDR1 KGHDR and CDR2 SFDVKD. The CDR3 contains 15 residues. The junction had 9 bases not matched to a gene; V was cut back by 7 bases and J by 4 bases. CDR3 in amino acids: CATSQGDSRNQPQHF. The CDR3 region has the DNA TGTGCCACCAGCCAGGGGGACAGCCGAAATCAGCCCCAGCATTTT.

The chain employs TRBV5-1 and TRBJ2-1; 10 bases agree with TRBD2. Germline V CDR1 and CDR2: SGHRS, YFSETQ. The V gene end was trimmed by 4 bases and the J gene end by 5 bases; junction bases not matched to a gene: 9. This CDR3 is 16 amino acids long. CDR3 sequence reads: CASSHFSGGSNNEQFF. The CDR3 DNA reads as TGCGCCAGCAGCCATTTTAGCGGGGGGTCTAACAATGAGCAGTTCTTC.

The V gene is TRBV15, the J gene TRBJ2-1; 7 bases line up with TRBD2. V gave up 6 bases and J gave up 6 bases; unmatched junction bases: 11. CDR3 length equals 15 residues. Germline loops: CDR1 LNHNV, CDR2 YYDKDF (reference sequence). CDR3 nucleotides: TGTGCCACCAGGGGGAGGGAGCGGGGAGTCAATGAGCAGTTCTTC. It is translated as CATRGRERGVNEQFF.